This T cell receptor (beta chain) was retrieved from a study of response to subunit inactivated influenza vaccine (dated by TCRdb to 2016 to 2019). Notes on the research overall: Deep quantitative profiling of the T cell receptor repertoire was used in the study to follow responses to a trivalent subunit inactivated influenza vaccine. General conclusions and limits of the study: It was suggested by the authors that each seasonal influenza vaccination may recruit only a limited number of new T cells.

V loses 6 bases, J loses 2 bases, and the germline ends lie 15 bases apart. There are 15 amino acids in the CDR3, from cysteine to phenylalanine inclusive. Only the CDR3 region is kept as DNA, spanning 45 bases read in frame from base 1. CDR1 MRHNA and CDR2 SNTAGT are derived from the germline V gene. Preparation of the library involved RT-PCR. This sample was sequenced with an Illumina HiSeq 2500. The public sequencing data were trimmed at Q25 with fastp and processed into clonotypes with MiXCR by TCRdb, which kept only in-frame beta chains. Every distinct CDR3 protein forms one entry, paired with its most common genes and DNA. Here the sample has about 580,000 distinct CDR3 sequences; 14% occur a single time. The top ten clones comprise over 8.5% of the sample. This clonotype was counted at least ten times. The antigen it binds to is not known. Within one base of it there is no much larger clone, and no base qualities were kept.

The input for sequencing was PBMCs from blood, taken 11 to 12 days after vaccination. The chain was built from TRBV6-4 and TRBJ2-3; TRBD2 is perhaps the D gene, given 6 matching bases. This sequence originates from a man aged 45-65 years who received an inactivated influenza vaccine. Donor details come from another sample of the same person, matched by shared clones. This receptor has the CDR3 CASRDSGSNTDTQYF. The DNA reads TGTGCCAGCAGGGATAGCGGCTCTAACACAGATACGCAGTATTTT.